This TCR beta chain was profiled in a study of blood T cells in healthy people across ages. It was with a sample-barcoded 5' primer and a J-beta primer mix that a second PCR of roughly 7 to 11 cycles was run. TCRdb called the 5' RACE reads again in MiXCR, with one record for every CDR3 protein. This sample has hundreds of thousands of distinct CDR3 sequences, with less than 25% found just once. The CDR3 runs 13 residues. In the case of this clonotype: A much larger clone is a single base away; this may be a read error.

The sample was also linked to a second study, of T cells of mothers and their children. In that study: A few mothers and their six children, all healthy Caucasians, donated.

Specimen: blood. The gene calls are TRBV12-3 or TRBV12-4 and TRBJ1-1; D is perhaps TRBD1 (5 bases). The TCR sequence derives from a boy between 5 and 17 years old in good health. The CDR3 DNA follows: TGTGCCAGCAGGTTAGGGGTGAACACTGAAGCTTTCTTT. It codes for CASRLGVNTEAFF.